This paragraph reports one T cell receptor (beta chain). Graft specimens yielded both intraepithelial and lamina propria lymphocytes. This table comes from immunoSEQ multiplex PCR, and its TCRdb copy is limited to in-frame clones, with some not included. The sample includes approximately 5,700 clones, around 74% of them seen just once. Germline CDR1 is MDHEN and CDR2 is SYDVKM. The CDR3 covers 13 residues. V lost 1 base and J lost 12; bases outside the gene matches: 5. This sample was taken from a study of graft-versus-host responses after intestinal transplantation. As for the study in general: All of the recipients had induction that used anti-thymocyte globulin, then tacrolimus and steroids for about 3 years.

This clonotype was obtained from a human patient who received an intestinal transplant, so some T cells may come from the graft donor. The chain joins TRBV28 to TRBJ2-3; 9 bases map to TRBD2. Specimen: ileum tissue, collected roughly 32 weeks after intestinal transplant. The CDR3 bases are TGTGCCAGCAGTTTATTAGCGGGGGCCCTTCAGTATTTT. Residues: CASSLLAGALQYF.